Shown below are 8 T cell receptor beta chains from a single sample sequenced in a study of OX40 agonist ivuxolimab in advanced cancers. Sequencing used immunoSEQ multiplex PCR; TCRdb keeps in-frame clones, though not all of them. This sample has some 100,000 clones, with under 90% found just once. The material was CD4+ or CD8+ T cells sorted from blood, obtained in a trial of the OX40 agonist ivuxolimab. Receptors originate from an adult with an advanced solid tumor such as melanoma, head and neck, liver or kidney cancer.

This rearrangement joins TRBV30 to TRBJ1-2, with TRBD1 matching over 9 bases. V was clipped by 3 bases and J by 3 bases; unmatched bases: 8. Germline V gives CDR1 GTSNPN, CDR2 SVGIG (reference sequence). The CDR3 contains 15 residues. The CDR3, as DNA: TGTGCCTGGAGCCTTGGGACAGGGTCCTACTATGGCTACACCTTC. Translation: CAWSLGTGSYYGYTF.

Here the CDR3 DNA reads TGTGCCAGCAGTGTGATAGGGACAGGAGTTTACGAGCAGTACTTC. Translating gives CASSVIGTGVYEQYF. V usage is TRBV28 and J usage is TRBJ2-7; 8 bases are a match to TRBD1. The CDR3 length is 15 residues. Germline trimming cut 5 bases from V and 4 bases from J; bases unmatched to any gene: 10. Germline V CDR1 and CDR2: MDHEN, SYDVKM.

The V and J genes are TRBV28 and TRBJ1-2, with D possibly being TRBD1 (6 bases). Germline loops: CDR1 MDHEN, CDR2 SYDVKM. The CDR3 covers 14 residues. The ends were cut back, 4 bases at V and 8 bases at J, with 17 bases in the middle. The CDR3 DNA is TGTGCCAGCAGTTGGAAAGCTGGACAGTCGGGCTACACCTTC. Residues: CASSWKAGQSGYTF.

By frequency in the sample, this clone is medium-sized. The V and J genes are TRBV2 and TRBJ2-7; TRBD2 matches 13 bases. Germline V gene sequence: CDR1 SNHLY, CDR2 FYNNEI. V trimming: 6 bases; J trimming: 6 bases; junction bases outside the gene matches: 5. This CDR3 contains 14 residues. CDR3 sequence: CASRPTSGRAEQYF. CDR3 bases: TGTGCCAGCAGGCCTACTAGCGGGAGGGCCGAGCAGTACTTC.

The chain couples TRBV11-2 to TRBJ2-3; D is undetermined. This CDR3 has 12 residues. Trimming shortened V by 1 base and J by 4 bases, and 3 bases separated the two germline ends. Germline CDR1 and CDR2: SGHAT and FQNNGV. As DNA, the CDR3 is TGTGCCAGCAGCTTAGCCGCAGATACGCAGTATTTT. It specifies CASSLAADTQYF.

The V and J genes are TRBV7-2 and TRBJ1-5; maybe TRBD1 (5 bases). The V end was cut by 5 bases, the J end by 5 bases, with 10 bases between. The CDR3 totals 13 residues. Looked up from germline, CDR1 is SGHTA and CDR2 is FQGNSA. The CDR3 bases are TGTGCCAGCAGCCCTCAACAGGATCAGCCCCAGCATTTT. Translated, it gives CASSPQQDQPQHF.

The chain uses TRBV29-1 and TRBJ2-1; D perhaps matches TRBD1 (5 bases). The CDR3 spans 15 residues. Trimming took off 7 bases at V and 0 bases at J, with 16 bases between the two ends. Germline V gene data show CDR1 as SQVTM and CDR2 as ANQGSEA. As DNA, the CDR3 is TGCAGCGCCCGTGGGGCGGAGAGCTCCTACAATGAGCAGTTCTTC. Translated, it gives CSARGAESSYNEQFF.

The rearrangement uses TRBV4-1 and TRBJ2-5, with TRBD2 identical over 9 bases. The CDR3 is 18 residues long. Germline V CDR1 and CDR2: MGHRA, YSYEKL. The V gene end was trimmed by 0 bases and the J gene end by 4 bases; junction bases not matched to a gene: 12. This chain's CDR3 is CASSQDQSLAGLAETQYF. Here the CDR3 DNA reads TGCGCCAGCAGCCAAGATCAGTCGCTAGCGGGACTCGCAGAGACCCAGTACTTC.